Below, 31 T cell receptor beta chains from the same sample are listed, as sequenced in a study of T cell responses to AZD1222 COVID-19 vaccine. The method was immunoSEQ multiplex PCR; TCRdb's version includes in-frame clones alone and lacks a portion of them. The table includes some 55,000 clones, about 90% detected once. The sequencing here drew on peripheral blood, taken on day 0 of AZD1222 vaccination. Receptor source: an adult in good health.

The chain has TRBV7-9 and TRBJ1-2; TRBD1 is a possible D gene (5 bases). The V end was cut by 8 bases, the J end by 7 bases, with 32 bases between. The germline V gene has CDR1 SEHNR and CDR2 FQNEAQ (reference sequence). The CDR3 spans 18 residues. The CDR3 bases are TGTGCCAGCGCAAGTTCAGGGACCCTCCGATCCCCGGTTTTTGGCTACACCTTC. Translated: CASASSGTLRSPVFGYTF.

This clone appeared once. This chain connects TRBV10-2 to TRBJ1-5; D is unresolved. CDR3 length: 17 residues. Trimming pared 2 bases from V and 5 bases from J, leaving 19 bases between. Germline V gene lookup returns CDR1 WSHSY and CDR2 SAAADI. The CDR3 region is CASSERYGNSPDQPQHF. The CDR3 DNA sequence: TGCGCCAGCAGTGAGCGGTACGGAAACAGTCCTGATCAGCCCCAGCATTTT.

The V and J genes are TRBV10-3 and TRBJ2-7; D gene ambiguous. Trimming removed 0 bases from V and 6 bases from J, with 9 bases in between. CDR1 and CDR2 (germline): ENHRY, SYGVKD. The CDR3 spans 13 residues. CDR3 amino acids: CAISESTNFEQYF. In nucleotides, the CDR3 is TGTGCCATCAGTGAGTCGACGAATTTCGAGCAGTACTTC.

The chain links TRBV3-1 (or the pseudogene TRBV3-2) to TRBJ1-6, with 12 nucleotides matching TRBD1. The V segment lost 3 bases and the J segment 5 bases; nucleotides outside the gene matches: 2. Germline V gene lookup returns CDR1 LGHDT and CDR2 YNNKEL (reference sequence). The CDR3 contains 16 residues. CDR3 coding DNA: TGTGCCAGCAGCCAGGGACAGGGGGCAGATAATTCACCCCTCCACTTT. The encoded protein is CASSQGQGADNSPLHF.

This clone was observed a single time. Written as DNA, the CDR3 is TGTGCCAGCAGTTTACAGCCCCTCTACGAGCAGTACTTC. It is translated as CASSLQPLYEQYF. The V call is TRBV28, the J call TRBJ2-7; no clear D gene. Trimming removed 2 bases at V and 3 bases at J, with 8 bases between. Germline CDR1 MDHEN, CDR2 SYDVKM. CDR3 size: 13 residues.

V usage is TRBV29-1 and J usage is TRBJ2-7; 8 bases match TRBD1. This CDR3 contains 13 residues. Germline loops: CDR1 SQVTM, CDR2 ANQGSEA. With V trimmed by 1 base and J by 5 bases, 4 bases remained unmatched. The CDR3 DNA reads as TGCAGCGTTGAAGGACAGGGGAACCACGAGCAGTACTTC. This encodes CSVEGQGNHEQYF.

The chain links TRBV28 to TRBJ1-1; the D gene is possibly TRBD1 (5 bases). Trimming cost V 3 bases and J 5 bases, with 16 bases left between them. The CDR3 is 15 amino acids. Germline V CDR1 and CDR2: MDHEN, SYDVKM. The CDR3 loop is CASSFNVAGRTEAFF. CDR3 sequence (DNA): TGTGCCAGCAGTTTCAATGTAGCAGGGAGGACTGAAGCTTTCTTT.

This clone was picked up a small number of times. J is TRBJ1-2 and V is TRBV5-6; TRBD1 aligns across 7 bases. The CDR3 spans 13 residues. The ends lost 4 bases at V and 4 bases at J; junction bases unmatched: 4. Germline V gene lookup returns CDR1 SGHDT and CDR2 YYEEEE. CDR3 DNA: TGTGCCAGCAGCCGGACAGGTGGCTATGGCTACACCTTC. Translation: CASSRTGGYGYTF. Combining the CDR3 with reference TRBV5-6 and TRBJ1-2 gives the whole variable domain DAGVTQSPTHLIKTRGQQVTLRCSPKSGHDTVSWYQQALGQGPQFIFQYYEEEERQRGNFPDRFSGHQFPNYSSELNVNALLLGDSALYLCASSRTGGYGYTFGSGTRLTVV.

The chain carries TRBV9 and TRBJ1-1, with 7 bases fitting TRBD1. CDR1 and CDR2 (germline): SGDLS, YYNGEE. V lost 3 bases, J lost 2 bases, and 4 bases stayed unmatched. This CDR3 contains 14 residues. The CDR3 spells CASSARTGNTEAFF. The CDR3 coding sequence is TGTGCCAGCAGCGCAAGGACAGGCAACACTGAAGCTTTCTTT.

The chain carries TRBV5-1 and TRBJ1-1; possibly TRBD1 for D (5 bases). Germline CDR1 and CDR2: SGHRS and YFSETQ. V was shortened by 2 bases and J by 2 bases, with 7 bases between the two germline ends. CDR3 length: 13 amino acids. In DNA form, the CDR3 reads TGCGCCAGCAGCTTCAGGGATAACACTGAAGCTTTCTTT. Translated: CASSFRDNTEAFF.

The chain employs TRBV10-1 and TRBJ1-3, with a tentative D call TRBD1 (5 bases). CDR3 size: 18 residues. V dropped 7 bases and J dropped 0 bases, with 22 bases sitting between them. The germline V gene has CDR1 WNHNN and CDR2 SYGVQD (reference sequence). The CDR3 spells CASTTSGRLLYSGNTIYF. As DNA, the CDR3 is TGCGCCAGCACCACCTCGGGGCGCCTTCTGTACTCTGGAAACACCATATATTTT.

The chain carries TRBV28 and TRBJ2-7; D unresolved. The CDR3 spans 15 residues. CDR1 is MDHEN and CDR2 is SYDVKM in the germline V gene. Trimming took off 1 base at V and 2 bases at J, with 12 bases between the two ends. CDR3 in amino acids: CASSLSGSLTYEQYF. In DNA, the CDR3 is TGTGCCAGCAGTTTATCGGGTAGTCTGACCTACGAGCAGTACTTC.

The chain is built from TRBV18 and TRBJ2-3, with TRBD1 matching over 7 bases. The CDR3 is 13 amino acids. CDR1 is KGHSH, CDR2 LQKENI, per germline. The V gene end was trimmed by 6 bases and the J gene end by 4 bases; junction bases not matched to a gene: 4. The CDR3 region has the DNA TGTGCCAGCTCCCCGACAGGGCCAGATACGCAGTATTTT. Translated, it gives CASSPTGPDTQYF. The full variable domain, in which reference TRBV18 and TRBJ2-3 provide the parts outside the CDR3, is NAGVMQNPRHLVRRRGQEARLRCSPMKGHSHVYWYRQLPEEGLKFMVYLQKENIIDESGMPKERFSAEFPKEGPSILRIQQVVRGDSAAYFCASSPTGPDTQYFGPGTRLTVL.

CDR3 sequence reads: CASSYSRGNYEQYF. CDR3 coding DNA: TGTGCCAGCAGTTACTCACGAGGGAACTACGAGCAGTACTTC. This rearrangement joins TRBV6-5 to TRBJ2-7, with D perhaps matching TRBD2 (5 bases). CDR3 length: 14 amino acids. CDR1 is MNHEY, CDR2 SVGAGI, per germline. V lost 0 bases to trimming and J lost 3 bases, with 9 bases between them.

The J gene is TRBJ2-5, the V gene TRBV5-5, with D uncertain. The CDR3 extends over 13 amino acids. Germline assignment: CDR1 SGHKS and CDR2 YYEKEE (reference sequence). Trimming removed 1 base from V and 0 bases from J, with 4 bases in between. CDR3 amino acids: CASSLPDQETQYF. The CDR3 nucleotides are TGTGCCAGCAGCTTGCCGGACCAAGAGACCCAGTACTTC.

The chain carries TRBV5-4 and TRBJ1-4, with 9 positions matching TRBD1. Trimming took 2 bases from V and 8 from J; bases not matched to a gene: 4. CDR1 and CDR2 (germline): SGHNT, YYREEE (reference sequence). The CDR3 contains 14 residues. CDR3 nucleotides: TGTGCCAGCAGCTTCACAGGGGGCGAAGAAAAACTGTTTTTT. This sequence encodes CASSFTGGEEKLFF.

The gene calls are TRBV24-1 and TRBJ1-5, with 10 bases identical to TRBD1. The CDR3 spans 16 residues. From germline, CDR1 is KGHDR and CDR2 SFDVKD. The junction had 8 bases not matched to a gene; V was cut back by 3 bases and J by 7 bases. CDR3 residues: CATSDKGQGLHQPQHF. CDR3 DNA sequence: TGTGCCACCAGTGATAAGGGACAGGGGTTACACCAGCCCCAGCATTTT.

The chain uses TRBV6-6 and TRBJ2-1; no clear D. CDR3 length equals 14 residues. Looked up from germline, CDR1 is MNHNY and CDR2 is SVGAGI (reference sequence). V was cut by 8 bases and J by 2 bases, with 13 bases left in between. The CDR3 here is CASLVDGTYNEQFF. The CDR3 DNA reads as TGTGCCAGCCTGGTTGATGGGACCTACAATGAGCAGTTCTTC.

The chain links TRBV29-1 to TRBJ1-1; no definite D call. The CDR3 spans 13 residues. Trimming took 7 bases from V and 0 from J, leaving 12 bases between them. Germline CDR1 SQVTM, CDR2 ANQGSEA. The CDR3 region has the DNA TGCAGCGCCGAGGGTCGGGTGAACACTGAAGCTTTCTTT. Amino acids: CSAEGRVNTEAFF.

This sequence joins TRBV5-4 and TRBJ2-7, with D possibly called TRBD1 or TRBD2 (7 bases each). CDR1 is SGHNT, CDR2 YYREEE, per germline (reference sequence). Trimming shortened V by 4 bases and J by 2 bases, and 16 bases separated the two germline ends. The CDR3 loop spans 15 amino acids. The CDR3 loop reads CASSTQGDYAYEQYF. The CDR3, as DNA: TGTGCCAGCAGCACCCAGGGGGACTACGCCTACGAGCAGTACTTC.

The chain is built from TRBV19 and TRBJ1-1; unclear D gene. V gave up 9 bases and J gave up 5 bases, with 22 bases separating them. Germline lookup yields CDR1 LNHDA and CDR2 SQIVND (reference sequence). The CDR3 consists of 15 residues. The CDR3 loop reads CASSHRAAGRTEAFF. The CDR3 nucleotides are TGTGCCAGCTCTCACCGGGCCGCGGGGAGGACTGAAGCTTTCTTT.

The chain links TRBV11-2 to TRBJ1-4, with D unclear. Germline V lookup: CDR1 SGHAT, CDR2 FQNNGV. V was pared by 7 bases and J by 10 bases, with 19 bases between. CDR3 length: 14 amino acids. The CDR3 reads CASTPAGSTPKLFF. The CDR3 nucleotides are TGTGCCAGCACCCCAGCGGGGTCAACCCCAAAACTGTTTTTT. The variable domain in full, with the rest retrieved from reference TRBV11-2 and TRBJ1-4, is EAGVAQSPRYKIIEKRQSVAFWCNPISGHATLYWYQQILGQGPKLLIQFQNNGVVDDSQLPKDRFSAERLKGVDSTLKIQPAKLEDSAVYLCASTPAGSTPKLFFGSGTQLSVL.

The chain joins TRBV28 to TRBJ1-3; 10 positions match TRBD1. Germline V gene lookup returns CDR1 MDHEN and CDR2 SYDVKM. The CDR3 runs 17 residues. Germline trimming cut 7 bases from V and 2 bases from J; bases unmatched to any gene: 11. Written as DNA, the CDR3 is TGTGCCAGCATCCCAGTCCCCGGGACAGGGGCTGGAAACACCATATATTTT. It translates to CASIPVPGTGAGNTIYF.

The V gene is TRBV6-1, the J gene TRBJ1-4; 8 bases align to TRBD1. CDR1 is MNHNS, CDR2 SASEGT, per germline. V lost 3 bases, J lost 7 bases, and 4 bases stayed unmatched. This CDR3 spans 14 amino acids. CDR3 residues: CASSEGRGPEKLFF. For the CDR3, the DNA is TGTGCCAGCAGTGAGGGCAGGGGGCCTGAAAAACTGTTTTTT.

This clone was seen more than once but under ten times. V usage is TRBV6-5 and J usage is TRBJ1-1; a possible D gene is TRBD1 (6 bases). Trimming cost V 6 bases and J 4 bases, with 12 bases left between them. Germline lookup yields CDR1 MNHEY and CDR2 SVGAGI. This CDR3 comprises 13 residues. Here the CDR3 DNA reads TGTGCCAGCAGCCTTGCACAGGGCACTGAAGCTTTCTTT. As protein: CASSLAQGTEAFF.

The chain is built from TRBV10-3 and TRBJ2-3, with D possibly being TRBD2 (5 bases). The germline V gene encodes CDR1 ENHRY and CDR2 SYGVKD. V gave up 4 bases and J gave up 1 base, with 6 bases separating them. This CDR3 region has 13 residues. Here the CDR3 reads CAISAGGTDTQYF. The CDR3 DNA reads TGTGCCATCAGTGCCGGGGGCACAGATACGCAGTATTTT.

V gene TRBV5-5 combines with J gene TRBJ2-5; TRBD1 matches at 11 bases. CDR3 length: 16 amino acids. V lost 0 bases to trimming and J lost 5 bases; unmatched junction nucleotides: 6. Germline CDR1 SGHKS, CDR2 YYEKEE (reference sequence). This CDR3 reads CASSLGGQGAGETQYF. The DNA for the CDR3 is TGTGCCAGCAGCTTGGGTGGACAGGGGGCTGGGGAGACCCAGTACTTC.

The V gene is TRBV2, the J gene TRBJ1-2; D might be TRBD1 (5 bases). V gave up 2 bases and J gave up 7 bases, with 14 bases separating them. The CDR3 sequence is 14 residues long. CDR1 and CDR2 from the germline V gene are SNHLY and FYNNEI. The CDR3: CASSEKGAGSGYTF. The CDR3 DNA sequence: TGTGCCAGCAGTGAAAAAGGGGCAGGGTCTGGCTACACCTTC.

V and J are TRBV4-1 and TRBJ2-7, with D unclear. The CDR3 is made up of 14 amino acids. The germline gives CDR1 MGHRA, CDR2 YSYEKL. V lost 5 bases and J lost 0, with 11 bases in between. CDR3 region: CASSLDQISYEQYF. CDR3 bases: TGCGCCAGCAGCTTAGACCAGATCTCCTACGAGCAGTACTTC.

This clone was detected only once. This chain links TRBV28 with TRBJ1-6; D is ambiguous. The V and J ends lost 2 bases and 0 bases respectively, with 14 bases between them. The CDR3 runs to 18 residues. Germline lookup yields CDR1 MDHEN and CDR2 SYDVKM. CDR3 loop: CASSLAPDSSSYNSPLHF. CDR3 bases: TGTGCCAGCAGTTTAGCCCCGGACTCAAGCTCCTATAATTCACCCCTCCACTTT. The full variable domain, with the rest looked up from reference TRBV28 and TRBJ1-6, is DVKVTQSSRYLVKRTGEKVFLECVQDMDHENMFWYRQDPGLGLRLIYFSYDVKMKEKGDIPEGYSVSREKKERFSLILESASTNQTSMYLCASSLAPDSSSYNSPLHFGNGTRLTVT.

The CDR3 bases are TGTGCCAGCAGCTCGACAGGGGGCGGGCGGGGTACGCAGTATTTT. Protein product: CASSSTGGGRGTQYF. The genes are TRBV7-2 and TRBJ2-3; TRBD1 aligns across 10 bases. Trimming at V came to 4 bases and at J to 8 bases, leaving 9 bases not matched to a gene. Germline lookup yields CDR1 SGHTA and CDR2 FQGNSA. The CDR3 has 15 amino acids.